What follows are 5 T cell receptor beta chains derived from one specimen sequenced in a study of cytomegalovirus exposure and HLA in healthy donors. Use of 60 Vbeta and 13 Jbeta primers characterized the PCR. Using immunoSEQ multiplex PCR, the repertoire was profiled, and TCRdb retains in-frame clones only, with some absent. Its table records about 70,000 clones. The sequenced material came from PBMCs. Receptors were obtained from a female donor in good health and CMV-seropositive.

As DNA, the CDR3 is TGTGCCACCAGCAGAGTAGGGGCTTGGCAGCCCCAGCATTTT. This translates into CATSRVGAWQPQHF. The rearrangement uses TRBV15 and TRBJ1-5; D perhaps matches TRBD1 (5 bases). V was trimmed by 1 base and J by 7 bases, leaving 11 bases between them. The CDR3 has 14 amino acids. Germline V gene sequence: CDR1 LNHNV, CDR2 YYDKDF (reference sequence).

This chain links TRBV27 with TRBJ2-3; possibly TRBD2 for D (7 bases). The CDR3 consists of 14 residues. V was shortened by 6 bases and J by 6 bases, with 16 bases between the two germline ends. Germline V gene sequence: CDR1 MNHEY, CDR2 SMNVEV (reference sequence). The CDR3 DNA is TGTGCCAGCAGGACGGCGGGGGCCCCCGATACGCAGTATTTT. Protein product: CASRTAGAPDTQYF.

The chain uses TRBV7-2 and TRBJ2-7, with 10 bases that match TRBD2. The J segment lost 3 bases and the V segment lost 4 bases, leaving 0 bases of the junction unmatched. This CDR3 is built from 13 residues. Germline-derived CDR1 and CDR2 are SGHTA and FQGNSA. The CDR3 DNA follows: TGTGCCAGCAGCTCTAGCGGGAGCTACGAGCAGTACTTC. Residues: CASSSSGSYEQYF.

The chain couples TRBV6-6 to TRBJ1-1, with TRBD1 as a possible D gene (5 bases). This CDR3 has 15 residues. Trimming took off 6 bases at V and 0 bases at J, with 14 bases between the two ends. Germline CDR1 reads MNHNY; CDR2 reads SVGAGI (reference sequence). CDR3 DNA: TGTGCCAGCAGGGGAGCGGGGGAGGTGAACACTGAAGCTTTCTTT. Translated: CASRGAGEVNTEAFF.

This sequence joins TRBV30 and TRBJ1-2; maybe TRBD1 (5 bases). CDR1 and CDR2 from the germline V gene are GTSNPN and SVGIG (reference sequence). This CDR3 region has 13 residues. The ends were cut back, 4 bases at V and 4 bases at J, with 13 bases in the middle. CDR3 loop: CAWNPGLSYGYTF. CDR3 DNA sequence: TGTGCCTGGAATCCGGGACTGTCCTATGGCTACACCTTC. The complete variable domain, with remaining parts taken from reference TRBV30 and TRBJ1-2, reads SQTIHQWPATLVQPVGSPLSLECTVEGTSNPNLYWYRQAAGRGLQLLFYSVGIGQISSEVPQNLSASRPQDRQFILSSKKLLLSDSGFYLCAWNPGLSYGYTFGSGTRLTVV.